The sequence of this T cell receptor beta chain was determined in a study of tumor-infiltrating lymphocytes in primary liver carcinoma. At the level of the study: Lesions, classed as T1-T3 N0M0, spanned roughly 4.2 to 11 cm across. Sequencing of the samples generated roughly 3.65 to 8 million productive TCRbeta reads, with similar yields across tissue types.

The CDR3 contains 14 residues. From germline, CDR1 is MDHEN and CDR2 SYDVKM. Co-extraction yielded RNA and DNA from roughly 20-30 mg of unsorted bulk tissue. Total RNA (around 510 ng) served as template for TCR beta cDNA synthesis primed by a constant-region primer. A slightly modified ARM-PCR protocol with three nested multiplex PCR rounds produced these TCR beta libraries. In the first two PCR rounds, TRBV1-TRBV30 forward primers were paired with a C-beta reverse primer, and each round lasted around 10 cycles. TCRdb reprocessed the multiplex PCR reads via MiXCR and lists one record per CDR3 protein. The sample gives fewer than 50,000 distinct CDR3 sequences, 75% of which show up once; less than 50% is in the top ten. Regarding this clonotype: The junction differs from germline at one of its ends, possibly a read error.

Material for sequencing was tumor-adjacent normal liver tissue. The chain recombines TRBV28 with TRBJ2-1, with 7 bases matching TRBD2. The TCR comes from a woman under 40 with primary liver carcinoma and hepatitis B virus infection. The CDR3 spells CASRVASGDNEQFF. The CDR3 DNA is TGTGCCAGCAGGGTGGCTAGCGGCGACAACGAGCAGTTCTTC.